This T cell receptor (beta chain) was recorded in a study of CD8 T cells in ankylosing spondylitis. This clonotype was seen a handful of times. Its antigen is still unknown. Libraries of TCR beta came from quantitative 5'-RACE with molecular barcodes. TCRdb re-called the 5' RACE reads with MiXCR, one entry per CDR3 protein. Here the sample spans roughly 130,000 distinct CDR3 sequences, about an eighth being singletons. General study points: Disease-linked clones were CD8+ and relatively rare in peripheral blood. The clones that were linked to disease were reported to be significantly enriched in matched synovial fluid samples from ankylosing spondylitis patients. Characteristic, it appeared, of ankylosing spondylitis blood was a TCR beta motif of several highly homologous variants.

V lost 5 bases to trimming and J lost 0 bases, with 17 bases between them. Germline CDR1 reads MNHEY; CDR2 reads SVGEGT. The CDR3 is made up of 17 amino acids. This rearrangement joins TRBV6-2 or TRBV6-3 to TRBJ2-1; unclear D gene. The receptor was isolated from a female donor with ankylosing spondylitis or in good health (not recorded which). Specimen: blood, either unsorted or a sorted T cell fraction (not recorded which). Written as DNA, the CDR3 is TGTGCCAGCAGTGCGTCGCTTAGGACCGCCTCCTACAATGAGCAGTTCTTC. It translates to CASSASLRTASYNEQFF.